This TCR beta chain was sequenced in a study of CD8 T cells in Susac syndrome. Reverse transcription of 0.5 to 1 ug RNA was carried out with random hexamers. It was immunoSEQ multiplex PCR that amplified TCR beta CDR3 across 54 Vbeta and 13 Jbeta. In TCRdb, the immunoSEQ multiplex PCR reads were re-called with MiXCR into one record per CDR3 protein. This sample carries 300,000 or so distinct CDR3 sequences, 92% of them seen once, and the ten largest clones take approximately 0.065%. The germline gives CDR1 LNHDA, CDR2 SQIVND (reference sequence). The CDR3 sequence is 21 residues long. With V trimmed by 0 bases and J by 2 bases, 19 bases remained unmatched.

This receptor was taken from a human donor with multiple sclerosis. Sequencing used CD4+ T cells from PBMCs. The V call is TRBV19, the J call TRBJ2-3, with TRBD2 matching over 8 bases. CDR3 sequence (DNA): TGTGCCAGTAGTATAGACATTCCTACTGGACTAGCAAGCCTCCTCACAGATACGCAGTATTTT. Translating gives CASSIDIPTGLASLLTDTQYF. Supplemented by reference TRBV19 and TRBJ2-3, the full variable domain reads DGGITQSPKYLFRKEGQNVTLSCEQNLNHDAMYWYRQDPGQGLRLIYYSQIVNDFQKGDIAEGYSVSREKKESFPLTVTSAQKNPTAFYLCASSIDIPTGLASLLTDTQYFGPGTRLTVL.